The 30 T cell receptor beta chains below all came from one sample that was sequenced in a study of tumor and adjacent non-tumor tissue in lung cancer. TCRbeta libraries were built with three rounds of nested PCR, modified from ARM-PCR. TCRdb itself ran the multiplex PCR reads through MiXCR, one entry per CDR3 protein. The sample consists of about 200,000 distinct CDR3 sequences, about 71% of them appearing once. This sample's RNA came from whole unsorted tissue. The sequencing sample was made of lung tumor tissue. The receptors derive from a man aged 55-75 years with non-small cell lung cancer.

Comments on this clonotype: One junction end does not reproduce the germline sequence, and a read error may be involved. The J gene is TRBJ2-1, the V gene TRBV11-2, with D perhaps matching TRBD1 (5 bases). Germline assignment: CDR1 SGHAT and CDR2 FQNNGV. This CDR3 has 15 amino acids. The CDR3 nucleotides read TGCGCCAGCAGCTTACAGGTCTCCTCCTACAATGTGCAGTTCTTC. Amino acid sequence: CASSLQVSSYNVQFF.

In nucleotides, the CDR3 is TGTGCCAACAGTCCTACCTCCGGAGCCAACGTCCTGACTTTC. This encodes CANSPTSGANVLTF. The chain links TRBV11-2 to TRBJ2-6; D remains unclear. With 10 bases removed from V and 7 bases from J, the gap between germline ends came to 17 bases. The germline CDR1 and CDR2 sequences are SGHAT and FQNNGV. The CDR3 loop spans 14 amino acids.

Ten or more counts support this clonotype. CDR3 nucleotide sequence: TGTGCCAGCAGCTTACGGGAGTATGAAAAACTGTTTTTT. Its protein is CASSLREYEKLFF. The gene calls are TRBV11-2 and TRBJ1-4; D unclear. The CDR3 extends over 13 amino acids. Germline V lookup: CDR1 SGHAT, CDR2 FQNNGV. V gave up 2 bases and J gave up 6 bases, with 7 bases separating them.

A remark on this clonotype: A clone one base away is much larger, so this may be a read error. This chain connects TRBV10-2 to TRBJ2-2; 9 nucleotides agree with TRBD2. This CDR3 is built from 14 residues. Germline values: CDR1 WSHSY, CDR2 SAAADI. As DNA, the CDR3 is TGCGGCAGCCGGGAAGCGGGAGGTGGCGGGGAGCTGTTTTTT. Residues: CGSREAGGGGELFF.

Comments on this clonotype: A read error may account for a junction end that differs from germline. V is TRBV11-3 and J is TRBJ2-1, with 10 bases aligning to TRBD2. The CDR3 extends over 15 amino acids. Germline V gives CDR1 SGHNT, CDR2 YENEEA. The CDR3 region is CASSLTSGTRNEQLF. The CDR3 coding sequence is TGTGCCAGCAGCCTTACTAGCGGGACAAGGAATGAGCAGCTCTTC.

Worth noting for this clonotype: One junction end does not reproduce the germline sequence, and a read error may be involved. This chain uses TRBV30 with TRBJ1-1; D uncertain. This CDR3 spans 17 amino acids. Germline V lookup: CDR1 GTSNPN, CDR2 SVGIG (reference sequence). The CDR3 spells CARSVTRTAFSNTEAFF. CDR3 bases: TGTGCCCGGAGTGTAACCAGGACGGCCTTTTCGAACACTGAAGCTTTCTTT.

This clonotype was observed a handful of times. The chain couples TRBV5-1 to TRBJ2-2, with D hard to call. The V and J ends lost 7 bases and 0 bases respectively, with 13 bases between them. There are 15 residues in the CDR3. Germline-derived CDR1 and CDR2 are SGHRS and YFSETQ. CDR3 nucleotides: TGCGCCAGCGGCAGAGGTGCGGCGAACACCGGGGAGCTGTTTTTT. It encodes CASGRGAANTGELFF.

Points on this clonotype: A much larger clone differs by one base, so this may be a read error. This likely comes from a read error, as the CDR3 has no conserved phenylalanine or tryptophan at its end. The chain recombines TRBV29-1 with TRBJ1-1, with D tentatively TRBD1 (5 bases). Per germline, CDR1 SQVTM and CDR2 ANQGSEA. This CDR3 spans 12 amino acids. V was cut by 7 bases and J by 5 bases, with 14 bases left in between. The DNA for the CDR3 is TGCAGCGCCGGGGGAGCGAGGACTGAAGCTTTCTGT. Its protein is CSAGGARTEAFC.

This clonotype was counted only a few times. V gene TRBV4-1 combines with J gene TRBJ1-6, with D uncertain. Germline lookup yields CDR1 MGHRA and CDR2 YSYEKL. V was clipped by 3 bases and J by 8 bases, with 8 bases between them. The CDR3 covers 13 residues. The CDR3 coding sequence is TGCGCCAGCAGCCATCAAAGGGATTCACCCCTCCACTTT. Protein product: CASSHQRDSPLHF.

Concerning this clonotype itself: The CDR3 end shows no conserved phenylalanine or tryptophan, and so a read error is likely. The V and J genes are TRBV6-5 and TRBJ1-5; maybe TRBD1 (6 bases). The end of the DNA is better explained by TRBJ2-3, so the J call may be wrong. This CDR3 spans 15 amino acids. The germline gives CDR1 MNHEY, CDR2 SVGAGI. CDR3 amino acids: CASSNTGTGNQPQYY. The CDR3 coding sequence is TGTGCCAGCAGTAATACAGGGACGGGCAATCAACCCCAGTATTAT.

This clonotype was recorded only once. The CDR3 carries no conserved terminal phenylalanine or tryptophan, so it likely arises from a read error. V gene TRBV20-1 combines with J gene TRBJ1-2; D call uncertain. The CDR3 is 10 amino acids. CDR1 and CDR2 (germline): DFQATT, SNEGSKA (reference sequence). V was cut by 5 bases and J by 6 bases, with 7 bases left in between. Here the CDR3 DNA reads TGCAGTGCTGAACGAAATGGCTACACCTCC. This sequence encodes CSAERNGYTS.

The chain employs TRBV20-1 and TRBJ2-3; the match to TRBD2 covers 12 bases. CDR1 is DFQATT and CDR2 is SNEGSKA in the germline V gene (reference sequence). This CDR3 is built from 12 residues. Trimming cost V 7 bases and J 12 bases; bases outside gene matches: 8. CDR3 protein: CSGTSGKETQYF. CDR3 bases: TGCAGTGGGACTAGCGGGAAAGAAACTCAGTATTTT.

The chain carries TRBV4-2 and TRBJ2-7; 7 bases are a match to TRBD2. The length of the CDR3 is 15 residues. V was pared by 2 bases and J by 5 bases, with 9 bases of the junction left unmatched. Germline CDR1 LGHNA, CDR2 YNFKEQ. The CDR3: CASSQSSGAGNEQYF. The CDR3 DNA follows: TGTGCCAGCAGCCAAAGCAGCGGGGCGGGAAACGAGCAGTACTTC.

Worth noting for this clonotype: A much larger clone sits a single nucleotide away, making a read error possible. This CDR3 is CSAHPTFGNTIYF. Written as DNA, the CDR3 is TGCAGTGCCCACCCGACTTTCGGAAACACCATATATTTT. The V gene is TRBV20-1, the J gene TRBJ1-3; D gene unclear. The V end was cut by 6 bases, the J end by 4 bases, with 13 bases between. The CDR3 length is 13 residues. The V gene's germline CDR1 is DFQATT and CDR2 SNEGSKA (reference sequence).

Notes on this clonotype: One end of the junction is discordant with germline, which a read error may explain. The chain joins TRBV7-9 to TRBJ2-3; TRBD1 or TRBD2 may be the D gene (5 bases each). Germline CDR1 SEHNR, CDR2 FQNEAQ (reference sequence). This CDR3 comprises 17 residues. This chain's CDR3 is CASSLQGELSSTDTKYF. CDR3 in DNA: TGTGCCAGCAGCTTGCAGGGCGAGCTTTCTAGCACAGATACGAAGTATTTT.

In DNA form, the CDR3 reads TGCAGCGTCGGAGCCGGGACTACCAAAAACATTCAGTACTTC. Protein sequence: CSVGAGTTKNIQYF. The rearrangement joins TRBV29-1 to TRBJ2-4, with 7 bases aligning to TRBD2. CDR3 size: 14 residues. Trimming removed 6 bases from V and 2 bases from J; junction bases left unmatched: 7. The germline gives CDR1 SQVTM, CDR2 ANQGSEA.

This clonotype was detected once. Given the absence of the conserved phenylalanine or tryptophan at the CDR3 end, a read error is likely. The chain combines TRBV11-3 with TRBJ2-7; 8 bases line up with TRBD2. CDR3 size: 14 residues. In germline, CDR1 is SGHNT, CDR2 YENEEA. CDR3 nucleotide sequence: TGTGTCAGTAGCCCGACGCGGGGGGCCTACGAGCAGTACCTC. Translation gives CVSSPTRGAYEQYL.

Comments on this clonotype: This is likely a read error, given that the CDR3 carries no conserved phenylalanine or tryptophan at its end. V and J are TRBV20-1 and TRBJ2-4, with 7 bases fitting TRBD2. V lost 6 bases, J lost 8 bases, and 13 bases stayed unmatched. This CDR3 has 14 amino acids. CDR1 is DFQATT and CDR2 is SNEGSKA in the germline V gene (reference sequence). The CDR3 sequence: CSALNLAGEYIQYS. The CDR3 DNA reads as TGCAGTGCGCTGAACCTGGCGGGGGAATACATTCAGTACTCC.

In its sample, this clonotype was seen a few times. The chain is built from TRBV6-6 and TRBJ2-7; D is perhaps TRBD1 (5 bases). The CDR3 is 12 amino acids. Germline CDR1 and CDR2: MNHNY and SVGAGI (reference sequence). V lost 2 bases and J 4 bases, leaving 6 bases between the germline ends. CDR3 coding DNA: TGTGCCAGCAGTTACCGACAGTACGAGCAGTACTTC. Protein product: CASSYRQYEQYF.

This clonotype has only one observation. The junction and the germline gene differ at one end; a read error may be behind it. The rearrangement links TRBV20-1 to TRBJ1-5, with TRBD1 as a possible D gene (8 bases). The assigned J gene may be wrong: the sequence end matches TRBJ2-3 better. Germline V lookup: CDR1 DFQATT, CDR2 SNEGSKA (reference sequence). The CDR3 runs 15 residues. The CDR3 region is CNASPGGGGNQPQYF. DNA for the CDR3: TGCAATGCTAGCCCAGGGGGCGGGGGCAATCAGCCCCAGTATTTT.

The chain is built from TRBV6-2 or TRBV6-3 and TRBJ1-5; 7 bases fit TRBD1. In germline, CDR1 is MNHEY, CDR2 SVGEGT. The junction had 4 bases not matched to a gene; V was cut back by 2 bases and J by 0 bases. The CDR3 runs to 16 residues. CDR3: CASSYETGYSNQPQHF. The DNA of the CDR3 is TGTGCCAGCAGTTACGAGACAGGGTATAGCAATCAGCCCCAGCATTTT.

This clonotype was picked up a small number of times. This sequence joins TRBV28 and TRBJ2-2; no clear D gene. The CDR3 is 13 amino acids. V lost 6 bases, J lost 5 bases, and 10 bases lay in between. In germline, CDR1 is MDHEN, CDR2 SYDVKM. CDR3 sequence (DNA): TGTGCCAGCAGCCCGAAAATTACCGGGGAGCTGTTTTTT. It specifies CASSPKITGELFF.

As to this clonotype: A junction end diverges from the germline sequence, so it may reflect a read error. The chain recombines TRBV6-6 with TRBJ2-3, with 14 nucleotides matching TRBD2. The CDR3 consists of 16 residues. The germline V gene has CDR1 MNHNY and CDR2 SVGAGI (reference sequence). CDR3 sequence: CASSYGLAGGTDTHYF. As DNA, the CDR3 is TGTGCCAGCAGTTATGGACTAGCGGGGGGTACAGATACGCACTACTTT.

As to this clonotype: A much more abundant neighbour one base away suggests this may be a read error. The chain links TRBV12-3 or TRBV12-4 to TRBJ1-5; 7 bases are a match to TRBD1. The CDR3 consists of 14 residues. CDR3 sequence reads: CGSSGGTEDQPQHF. For the CDR3, the DNA is TGTGGCAGCAGCGGTGGGACAGAGGATCAGCCCCAGCATTTT.

This clonotype turned up a few times. A much bigger clone sits one base away, suggesting this may be a read error. The chain recombines TRBV12-3 or TRBV12-4 with TRBJ1-4; 9 bases map to TRBD1. The CDR3 consists of 15 residues. CDR3 amino acids: CACSLGDRAFEKLFF. Here the CDR3 DNA reads TGTGCCTGCAGTTTAGGGGACAGGGCTTTTGAAAAACTGTTTTTT.

This rearrangement joins TRBV12-3 or TRBV12-4 to TRBJ2-1; D perhaps matches TRBD2 (5 bases). V lost 0 bases to trimming and J lost 6 bases, with 12 bases between them. This CDR3 comprises 15 residues. As DNA, the CDR3 is TGTGCCAGCAGTTTAGCTGGGAGACTCCTCAATGAGCAGTTCTTC. It yields the protein CASSLAGRLLNEQFF.

The rearrangement joins TRBV5-1 to TRBJ1-1; D is unresolved. This CDR3 region has 13 residues. Trimming took off 4 bases at V and 11 bases at J, with 18 bases between the two ends. CDR1 and CDR2 (germline): SGHRS, YFSETQ. In DNA, the CDR3 is TGCGCCAGCAGCCCATACGGAGGTACGGAGGCTTTCTTT. Its translation is CASSPYGGTEAFF.

This chain uses TRBV11-1 with TRBJ2-2, with 9 bases identical to TRBD2. Germline CDR1 is SGHAT and CDR2 is FQDESV (reference sequence). V shed 4 bases, J shed 14 bases, and the junction held 14 bases outside the gene matches. The CDR3 consists of 15 residues. CDR3: CASSSSGIHTGKLFF. The CDR3 DNA sequence: TGTGCCAGCAGCTCTAGCGGGATACACACCGGGAAACTGTTTTTT.

In this sample, this clonotype turned up a few times. This may come from a read error, since a much larger clone is one base off. The gene calls are TRBV6-2 or TRBV6-3 and TRBJ1-5; TRBD1 matches at 9 bases. The CDR3 has 17 residues. Germline V gene data show CDR1 as MNHEY and CDR2 as SVGEGT. The CDR3 DNA reads TGTGCCAGCAGTGGTACAGGGGGCGGGATCGGCAATCAGTCCCAGCATTTT. Translating it yields CASSGTGGGIGNQSQHF.

With regard to this clonotype: This may come from a read error, since a much larger clone is one base off. This CDR3 is CAGSRLPSGTAYEQYF. As DNA, the CDR3 is TGTGCCGGCAGCCGATTACCCTCCGGGACAGCCTACGAGCAGTACTTC. This sequence joins TRBV6-2 or TRBV6-3 and TRBJ2-7; 7 nucleotides align to TRBD1. This CDR3 spans 16 amino acids. Germline V lookup: CDR1 MNHEY, CDR2 SVGEGT.